Presented here are 6 T cell receptor beta chains from one specimen sequenced in a study of vaccination and CD4 T cells after COVID-19. With the Oncomine TCR Beta short-read assay, DNA from cultured CD4+ T cells was sequenced. Someone extracted genomic DNA from cultured CD4+ T cells. MiXCR, applied by TCRdb to the PCR reads, yields one record per CDR3 protein. The table records under 11,000 distinct CDR3 sequences, less than 40% of them present only once. Treatment in this sample: approximately nine-day PBMC culture with coronavirus spike peptide pools or control peptides (ViraFEST assay). From the unexposed donor, CD4+ T cells were collected ahead of the COVID-19 pandemic (2011-2018). For these TCRs, the target antigens are not known. Sequenced sample: CD4+ T cells from blood, cultured in vitro. The receptors were gathered from a human donor in good health.

The chain links TRBV29-1 to TRBJ1-2; 12 bases align to TRBD1. Germline V lookup: CDR1 SQVTM, CDR2 ANQGSEA. The CDR3 sequence is 13 residues long. V shed 6 bases and J 8 bases; nucleotides not matched to a gene: 7. CDR3 sequence reads: CSVAGQGAVGYTF. The CDR3 DNA sequence: TGCAGCGTAGCGGGACAGGGGGCTGTGGGCTACACCTTC.

This sequence joins TRBV5-4 and TRBJ2-3; D ambiguous. The CDR3 runs 12 residues. Germline V gene sequence: CDR1 SGHNT, CDR2 YYREEE (reference sequence). V shed 4 bases and J shed 1 base, with 4 bases lying between them. The CDR3 DNA reads as TGTGCCAGCAGCGAACGCACAGATACGCAGTATTTT. Protein sequence: CASSERTDTQYF.

This chain joins TRBV20-1 and TRBJ1-6, with 8 positions matching TRBD1. V gave up 7 bases and J gave up 6 bases; unmatched junction bases: 5. The length of the CDR3 is 13 residues. Germline CDR1 reads DFQATT; CDR2 reads SNEGSKA (reference sequence). The CDR3 loop is CSVGTGLNSPLHF. The CDR3 DNA reads TGCAGTGTAGGGACAGGCCTTAATTCACCCCTCCACTTT.

The J gene is TRBJ2-7, the V gene TRBV29-1, with TRBD2 matching 10 bases. Germline assignment: CDR1 SQVTM and CDR2 ANQGSEA. The trim removed 4 bases at V and 2 bases at J, leaving 2 bases unmatched. The CDR3 runs 13 residues. The CDR3 protein is CSVGTSGTYEQYF. CDR3 nucleotide sequence: TGCAGCGTTGGGACTAGCGGTACCTACGAGCAGTACTTC.

The chain uses TRBV7-2 and TRBJ1-5; 10 bases are shared with TRBD1. This CDR3 is built from 16 residues. After removal of 3 bases from V and 7 bases from J, the junction contained 9 bases not matched to a gene. Germline loops: CDR1 SGHTA, CDR2 FQGNSA. The CDR3 region has the DNA TGTGCCAGCAGCTTCGGATCCGGGACAGGGGCGCAGCCCCAGCATTTT. This sequence encodes CASSFGSGTGAQPQHF. The full variable domain, with the rest looked up from reference TRBV7-2 and TRBJ1-5, is GAGVSQSPSNKVTEKGKDVELRCDPISGHTALYWYRQSLGQGLEFLIYFQGNSAPDKSGLPSDRFSAERTGGSVSTLTIQRTQQEDSAVYLCASSFGSGTGAQPQHFGDGTRLSIL.

The gene calls are TRBV7-8 and TRBJ2-7; D gene ambiguous. The germline V and J ends were trimmed by 2 bases and 7 bases, with 12 bases remaining between them. CDR1 SGHVS and CDR2 FQNEAQ come from the germline V gene. This CDR3 comprises 13 residues. CDR3 in amino acids: CASSLRASTEQYF. In nucleotides, the CDR3 is TGTGCCAGCAGCTTACGGGCCAGCACGGAGCAGTACTTC.